This T cell receptor (beta chain) appears in the sequencing data of a study of T cell repertoires in cytomegalovirus infection. The study's findings and limits: Carriage of CMV together with the relevant HLA was identifiable through cumulative public TCR beta family frequency.

Comment on this clonotype: Its cognate antigen is unknown.

TCRdb passed the reads through MiXCR, listing each CDR3 protein once. In the table there are hundreds of thousands of distinct CDR3 sequences, roughly a third of which are singletons. Germline lookup yields CDR1 MNHNS and CDR2 SASEGT. V shed 1 base and J shed 4 bases, with 11 bases lying between them. The CDR3 length is 15 residues. The receptor comes from a human donor in good health (CMV status not recorded). Some clones in this sample may be carry-over from other donors' samples. The chain combines TRBV6-1 with TRBJ1-3, with no clear D. The sample here was cultured PBMCs, taken from culture after CMV antigen stimulation. CDR3 protein: CASSEDLDRGNTIYF. Here the CDR3 DNA reads TGTGCCAGCAGTGAAGATTTAGATAGGGGAAACACCATATATTTT.